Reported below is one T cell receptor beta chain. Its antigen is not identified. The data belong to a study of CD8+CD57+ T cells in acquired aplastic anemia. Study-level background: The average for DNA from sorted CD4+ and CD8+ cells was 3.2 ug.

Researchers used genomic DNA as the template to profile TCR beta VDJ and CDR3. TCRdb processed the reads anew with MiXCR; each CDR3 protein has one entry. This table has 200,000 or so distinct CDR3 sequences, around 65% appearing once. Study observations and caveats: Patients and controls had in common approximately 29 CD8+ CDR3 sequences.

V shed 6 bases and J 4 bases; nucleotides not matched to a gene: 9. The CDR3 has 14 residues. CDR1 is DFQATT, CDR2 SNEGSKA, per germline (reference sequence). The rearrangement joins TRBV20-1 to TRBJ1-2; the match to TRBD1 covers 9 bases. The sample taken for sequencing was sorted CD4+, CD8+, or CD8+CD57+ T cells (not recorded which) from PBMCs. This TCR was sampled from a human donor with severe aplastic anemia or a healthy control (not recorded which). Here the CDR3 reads CSAKSGTGSYGYTF. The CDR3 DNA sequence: TGCAGTGCCAAATCCGGGACAGGGAGCTATGGCTACACCTTC.